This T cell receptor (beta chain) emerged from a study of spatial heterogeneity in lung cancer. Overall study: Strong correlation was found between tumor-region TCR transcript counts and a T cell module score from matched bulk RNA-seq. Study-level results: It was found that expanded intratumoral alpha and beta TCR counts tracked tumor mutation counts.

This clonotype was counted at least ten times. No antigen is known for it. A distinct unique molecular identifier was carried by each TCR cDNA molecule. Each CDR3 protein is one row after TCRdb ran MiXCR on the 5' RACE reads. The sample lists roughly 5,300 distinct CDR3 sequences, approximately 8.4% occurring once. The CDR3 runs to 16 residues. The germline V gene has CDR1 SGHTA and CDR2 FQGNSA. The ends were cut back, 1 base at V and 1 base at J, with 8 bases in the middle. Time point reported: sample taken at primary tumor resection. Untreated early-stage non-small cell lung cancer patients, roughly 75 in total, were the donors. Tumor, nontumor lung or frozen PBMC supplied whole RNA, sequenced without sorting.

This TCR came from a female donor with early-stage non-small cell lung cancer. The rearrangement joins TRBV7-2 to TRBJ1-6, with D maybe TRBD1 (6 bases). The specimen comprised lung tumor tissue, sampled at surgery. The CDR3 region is CASSLGGGSYNSPLHF. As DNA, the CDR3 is TGTGCCAGCAGCTTAGGAGGGGGGTCCTATAATTCACCCCTCCACTTT.